The 32 T cell receptor beta chains given below trace back to one sample, sequenced in a study of T cell repertoires in cytomegalovirus infection. Via MiXCR, TCRdb re-called the reads, giving one row per CDR3 protein. The data hold hundreds of thousands of distinct CDR3 sequences, with roughly 31% observed a single time. Sequences were obtained from PBMCs. These receptors were taken from a human donor in good health (CMV status not recorded). Some clones in this sample may be carry-over from other donors' samples.

This clonotype was seen at least ten times. The V and J genes are TRBV7-2 and TRBJ2-3; D gene unclear. The CDR3 is 12 amino acids. Germline V gene data show CDR1 as SGHTA and CDR2 as FQGNSA. The ends were cut back, 4 bases at V and 2 bases at J, with 4 bases in the middle. This chain's CDR3 is CASSSYTDTQYF. The DNA for the CDR3 is TGTGCCAGCAGCTCCTACACAGATACGCAGTATTTT.

Many counts were recorded for this clonotype. The CDR3 reads CASSSRTSGGTGELFF. In nucleotides, the CDR3 is TGTGCCAGCAGCTCCAGGACTAGCGGGGGAACCGGGGAGCTGTTTTTT. This chain connects TRBV7-2 to TRBJ2-2; TRBD2 matches at 13 bases. Trimming removed 4 bases from V and 5 bases from J; junction bases left unmatched: 4. This CDR3 spans 16 amino acids. The germline CDR1 and CDR2 sequences are SGHTA and FQGNSA.

V is TRBV9 and J is TRBJ2-1, with D unresolved. Trimming shortened V by 3 bases and J by 7 bases, and 14 bases separated the two germline ends. The V gene's germline CDR1 is SGDLS and CDR2 YYNGEE. The CDR3 runs to 14 residues. The CDR3 reads CASSASTFGNEQFF. For the CDR3, the DNA is TGTGCCAGCAGCGCCTCGACGTTTGGGAATGAGCAGTTCTTC. The full variable domain, in which reference TRBV9 and TRBJ2-1 provide the parts outside the CDR3, is DSGVTQTPKHLITATGQRVTLRCSPRSGDLSVYWYQQSLDQGLQFLIQYYNGEERAKGNILERFSAQQFPDLHSELNLSSLELGDSALYFCASSASTFGNEQFFGPGTRLTVL.

CDR3 residues: CSVATRQANTEAFF. The CDR3 DNA reads TGCAGCGTTGCTACCCGACAAGCGAACACTGAAGCTTTCTTT. This chain connects TRBV29-1 to TRBJ1-1; D ambiguous. V was cut by 4 bases and J by 1 base, with 13 bases left in between. CDR3 length equals 14 residues. Per the germline V gene, CDR1 is SQVTM and CDR2 is ANQGSEA.

This clonotype was recorded a few times. V usage is TRBV27 and J usage is TRBJ1-5; D remains unclear. Trimming removed 3 bases from V and 6 bases from J, with 12 bases in between. CDR3 length: 14 amino acids. Germline assignment: CDR1 MNHEY and CDR2 SMNVEV (reference sequence). In nucleotides, the CDR3 is TGTGCCAGCAGTTTCGTTGGCGCTGGTCAGCCCCAGCATTTT. Translated: CASSFVGAGQPQHF.

To note about this clonotype: The conserved closing phenylalanine or tryptophan is absent in this CDR3, likely reflecting a read error. This chain joins TRBV24-1 and TRBJ2-7, with D unresolved. The CDR3 spans 13 residues. Germline lookup yields CDR1 KGHDR and CDR2 SFDVKD. The germline V and J ends were trimmed by 4 bases and 2 bases, with 8 bases remaining between them. The CDR3 reads CATSDQSAYEQYL. As DNA, the CDR3 is TGTGCCACCAGTGACCAGAGTGCCTACGAGCAGTACCTC.

This clonotype came up many times. V gene TRBV2 combines with J gene TRBJ1-3; maybe TRBD1 (5 bases). Germline V gives CDR1 SNHLY, CDR2 FYNNEI. This CDR3 is 14 amino acids long. Trimming stripped 3 bases from V and 8 bases from J, with 14 bases between. The CDR3 DNA is TGTGCCAGCAGTGACAGGGCGATACCAGACACCATATATTTT. Translation: CASSDRAIPDTIYF.

This clonotype was seen more than once but under ten times. The chain links TRBV29-1 to TRBJ2-3, with D possibly TRBD2 on 6 matching bases. This CDR3 has 13 residues. Germline CDR1 is SQVTM and CDR2 is ANQGSEA. The V gene lost 2 bases and the J gene lost 5 bases, with 11 bases spanning the gap. In DNA form, the CDR3 reads TGCAGCGTTGAATTGCGGGGTCAAGATACGCAGTATTTT. It specifies CSVELRGQDTQYF.

The genes are TRBV4-3 and TRBJ1-1, with 7 bases identical to TRBD1. Trimming cost V 4 bases and J 10 bases; bases outside gene matches: 6. This CDR3 contains 12 residues. The germline CDR1 and CDR2 sequences are LGHNA and YSLEER. The chain's CDR3 is CASSRRDSGAFF. CDR3 nucleotides: TGCGCCAGCAGCCGCCGGGACAGTGGAGCTTTCTTT.

This sequence joins TRBV6-8 and TRBJ1-1; D gene ambiguous. The V gene's germline CDR1 is MNHGY and CDR2 SAAAGT. CDR3 length: 14 amino acids. Trimming removed 6 bases from V and 0 bases from J, with 11 bases in between. The CDR3 sequence is CASSRQPLNTEAFF. The CDR3 nucleotides read TGTGCCAGCAGCAGGCAACCGTTGAACACTGAAGCTTTCTTT.

The V and J genes are TRBV14 and TRBJ2-3, with 9 bases lining up with TRBD2. The V gene's germline CDR1 is SGHDN and CDR2 FVKESK. Losses at the gene ends were 1 base for V and 14 bases for J; bases not matched to a gene: 4. The CDR3 loop spans 12 amino acids. Here the CDR3 reads CASSQVGTSMYF. In DNA form, the CDR3 reads TGTGCCAGCAGCCAAGTCGGGACTAGCATGTATTTT.

This clonotype was seen a few times. The chain carries TRBV4-2 and TRBJ2-1, with 7 bases that match TRBD1. Per germline, CDR1 LGHNA and CDR2 YNFKEQ. Trimming at V came to 0 bases and at J to 2 bases, leaving 4 bases not matched to a gene. The CDR3 contains 16 residues. CDR3 residues: CASSQDRQGAYNEQFF. DNA for the CDR3: TGTGCCAGCAGCCAAGATAGGCAGGGGGCCTACAATGAGCAGTTCTTC.

The chain employs TRBV4-1 and TRBJ2-2; 10 bases line up with TRBD2. CDR1 MGHRA and CDR2 YSYEKL come from the germline V gene. The CDR3 contains 17 residues. The V segment lost 1 base and the J segment 4 bases; nucleotides outside the gene matches: 6. The CDR3 sequence is CASSQGLAGDRTGELFF. CDR3 nucleotide sequence: TGCGCCAGCAGCCAAGGTCTAGCGGGGGACCGCACCGGGGAGCTGTTTTTT.

This clonotype was seen at least ten times. V usage is TRBV5-6 and J usage is TRBJ2-7; TRBD1 matches at 7 bases. This CDR3 has 14 amino acids. The germline V gene has CDR1 SGHDT and CDR2 YYEEEE. Losses at the gene ends were 3 bases for V and 6 bases for J; bases not matched to a gene: 9. CDR3 sequence (DNA): TGTGCCAGCAGCTGGTACAGGGGAGTAGGCGAGCAGTACTTC. This gives the protein CASSWYRGVGEQYF.

Ten or more counts support this clonotype. V and J are TRBV7-2 and TRBJ1-2; D is unclear. The CDR3 extends over 15 amino acids. Trimming cost V 5 bases and J 7 bases, with 20 bases left between them. Germline CDR1 is SGHTA and CDR2 is FQGNSA. The CDR3 nucleotides are TGTGCCAGCAGCCCACCCTTAGTAGGGAATAGTGGCTACACCTTC. Protein product: CASSPPLVGNSGYTF.

The rearrangement links TRBV12-3 or TRBV12-4 to TRBJ2-7; TRBD1 agrees at 8 bases. J was trimmed by 5 bases and V by 7 bases; bases with no gene match: 4. There are 12 residues in the CDR3. CDR3 nucleotide sequence: TGTGCCAGCACCCTGACAGGGGACGAGCAGTACTTC. Its translation is CASTLTGDEQYF.

The chain recombines TRBV12-3 or TRBV12-4 with TRBJ2-1, with 9 bases matching TRBD2. Trimming removed 7 bases from V and 4 bases from J; junction bases left unmatched: 8. The CDR3 loop spans 15 amino acids. The CDR3 is CASTVSGGAYNEQFF. CDR3 sequence (DNA): TGTGCCAGCACAGTTAGCGGGGGCGCATACAATGAGCAGTTCTTC.

This clonotype has just a few counts. The V and J genes are TRBV10-3 and TRBJ2-7; 7 positions agree with TRBD1. Germline lookup yields CDR1 ENHRY and CDR2 SYGVKD. This CDR3 has 13 residues. V lost 6 bases and J lost 3; bases outside the gene matches: 5. The CDR3, as DNA: TGTGCCATCAGCCTGGGACAGAACTACGAGCAGTACTTC. This sequence encodes CAISLGQNYEQYF.

In this sample, this clonotype turned up many times. The rearrangement links TRBV7-2 to TRBJ2-7, with 12 bases that match TRBD2. The CDR3 runs to 14 residues. J lost 3 bases, V lost 4 bases, and 1 base had no gene match. The germline CDR1 and CDR2 sequences are SGHTA and FQGNSA. The CDR3 DNA reads TGTGCCAGCAGCTCGGGACTAGCGGGCTACGAGCAGTACTTC. Translated, it gives CASSSGLAGYEQYF.

The CDR3 loop reads CASGGALHTEAFF. CDR3 coding DNA: TGTGCCAGCGGGGGGGCCCTTCACACTGAAGCTTTCTTT. The chain combines TRBV6-5 with TRBJ1-1; maybe TRBD1 (6 bases). V was pared by 8 bases and J by 3 bases, with 13 bases between. In germline, CDR1 is MNHEY, CDR2 SVGAGI. This CDR3 has 13 residues.

Notes on this clonotype: The conserved phenylalanine or tryptophan is not found at the CDR3 terminus, so this likely reflects a read error. No DNA is shown, since the ends of the CDR3 on it are uncertain; the CDR3 is the one TCRdb lists. The chain links TRBV6-1 to TRBJ2-1; TRBD1 was called by the table and not checked on the DNA. CDR1 and CDR2 (germline): MNHNS, SASEGT. The CDR3 numbers 15 amino acids, ends counted. The CDR3 sequence is CASSYYGGGRDEQLL.

This chain uses TRBV6-1 with TRBJ1-2; D remains ambiguous. CDR3 length equals 14 residues. With 0 bases removed from V and 4 bases from J, the gap between germline ends came to 9 bases. Looked up from germline, CDR1 is MNHNS and CDR2 is SASEGT. CDR3 amino acids: CASSEAGSPYGYTF. In DNA, the CDR3 is TGTGCCAGCAGTGAAGCCGGCTCCCCCTATGGCTACACCTTC.

This clonotype has just a few counts. The chain uses TRBV6-6 and TRBJ1-6; no clear D gene. The CDR3 is 18 amino acids. Germline CDR1 MNHNY, CDR2 SVGAGI (reference sequence). Deletions cut 2 bases from V and 7 bases from J, with 21 bases between. The CDR3 DNA sequence: TGTGCCAGCAGTTACGTCCGGACTTTTCTCCGGGTGAATTCACCCCTCCACTTT. It is translated as CASSYVRTFLRVNSPLHF.

The chain employs TRBV11-2 and TRBJ2-2, with 10 positions matching TRBD1. Germline trimming cut 6 bases from V and 4 bases from J; bases unmatched to any gene: 8. Germline values: CDR1 SGHAT, CDR2 FQNNGV. The CDR3 totals 16 residues. The CDR3: CASSPPGQGFTGELFF. In DNA, the CDR3 is TGTGCCAGCAGTCCCCCGGGACAGGGGTTCACCGGGGAGCTGTTTTTT.

Regarding this clonotype: A much larger clone lies a single base off, so this may be a read error. The chain recombines TRBV28 with TRBJ1-5; 8 bases are a match to TRBD1. The CDR3 contains 14 residues. CDR1 and CDR2 from the germline V gene are MDHEN and SYDVKM. CDR3 sequence: CASSGGLSNQPRHF. The DNA of the CDR3 is TGTGCCTCCTCAGGGGGCTTAAGCAATCAGCCCCGGCATTTT.

The V call is TRBV7-2, the J call TRBJ1-4, with D possibly matching TRBD1 (5 bases). The ends were cut back, 5 bases at V and 7 bases at J, with 17 bases in the middle. CDR1 and CDR2 (germline): SGHTA, FQGNSA. The CDR3 totals 15 residues. The CDR3: CASSAALGGGEKLFF. In DNA, the CDR3 is TGTGCCAGCAGCGCCGCGCTGGGGGGAGGTGAAAAACTGTTTTTT.

Of note for this clonotype: One junction end does not reproduce the germline sequence, and a read error may be involved. V is TRBV7-8 and J is TRBJ1-1; 9 nucleotides line up with TRBD1. Per the germline V gene, CDR1 is SGHVS and CDR2 is FQNEAQ. The CDR3 sequence is 13 residues long. The CDR3 bases are TGTGCCAGAAGCTTGGACAGGGGAACGGAAGATTTCTTT. Translating it yields CARSLDRGTEDFF.

This clonotype was seen only a few times. The chain employs TRBV20-1 and TRBJ1-5; 7 nucleotides agree with TRBD1. The germline V gene has CDR1 DFQATT and CDR2 SNEGSKA (reference sequence). Trimming took 6 bases from V and 3 from J; bases not matched to a gene: 5. This CDR3 spans 13 amino acids. CDR3 coding DNA: TGCAGTGCGATACAGGGGATCAATCAGCCCCAGCATTTT. This encodes CSAIQGINQPQHF.

This clonotype was seen just once. The rearrangement links TRBV19 to TRBJ2-7, with D uncertain. The germline gives CDR1 LNHDA, CDR2 SQIVND (reference sequence). The V end was cut by 1 base, the J end by 5 bases, with 6 bases between. There are 12 residues in the CDR3. This chain's CDR3 is CASSIGEDEQYF. The CDR3 DNA sequence: TGTGCCAGTAGTATAGGGGAAGACGAGCAGTACTTC.

The chain carries TRBV5-1 and TRBJ1-4, with 11 bases matching TRBD1. V lost 4 bases to trimming and J lost 7 bases; unmatched junction nucleotides: 12. In germline, CDR1 is SGHRS, CDR2 YFSETQ. The CDR3 length is 17 residues. The CDR3, as DNA: TGCGCCAGCAGCCCGGGACAGGGGGTAATAGGCAGTGAAAAACTGTTTTTT. Protein: CASSPGQGVIGSEKLFF.

This clonotype was detected ten times or more. The rearrangement joins TRBV7-3 to TRBJ1-4; D gene uncertain. Germline V gives CDR1 SGHTA, CDR2 FQGTGA. This CDR3 region has 12 residues. The germline V and J ends were trimmed by 0 bases and 8 bases, with 4 bases remaining between them. This chain's CDR3 is CASSLTREKLFF. CDR3 coding DNA: TGTGCCAGCAGCTTAACGCGGGAAAAACTGTTTTTT.

This clonotype was detected a few times. The rearrangement joins TRBV5-8 to TRBJ1-1; 7 bases are a match to TRBD1. The length of the CDR3 is 15 residues. Trimming took 2 bases from V and 5 from J; bases not matched to a gene: 9. Germline V gene lookup returns CDR1 SGHTS and CDR2 YDEGEE. The CDR3 reads CASSLAQGGRTEAFF. The DNA for the CDR3 is TGTGCCAGCAGCTTAGCGCAGGGGGGGAGGACTGAAGCTTTCTTT.